These 22 T cell receptor beta chains share one sample of origin, sequenced in a study of blood T cell repertoires in COVID-19. Measured with immunoSEQ multiplex PCR; TCRdb has only the in-frame clones, and not every one. The sample consists of fewer than 600,000 clones, roughly 90% of them appearing once. What was sequenced was PBMCs or T cells enriched from blood (not recorded which). All receptors come from a woman in her forties who had recovered from COVID-19.

Only one count was recorded for this clone. The chain carries TRBV2 and TRBJ2-1, with a possible D match to TRBD1 (6 bases). The CDR3 extends over 14 amino acids. CDR1 is SNHLY and CDR2 is FYNNEI in the germline V gene. Trimming shortened V by 5 bases and J by 4 bases, and 12 bases separated the two germline ends. CDR3 nucleotides: TGTGCCAGCAGTTCCCAGGACAGTTACAATGAGCAGTTCTTC. It encodes CASSSQDSYNEQFF.

The chain joins TRBV5-1 to TRBJ2-3; TRBD1 matches at 9 bases. V dropped 10 bases and J dropped 3; count of bases not matched to a gene: 9. The CDR3 extends over 14 amino acids. The germline gives CDR1 SGHRS, CDR2 YFSETQ. The CDR3: CASKSGTGTDTQYF. The CDR3 bases are TGCGCCTCTAAGAGCGGGACAGGGACAGATACGCAGTATTTT.

In DNA form, the CDR3 reads TGCGCCAGCAGCTTGGACAAGCGGCAAACCACAGATACGCAGTATTTT. This codes for CASSLDKRQTTDTQYF. V usage is TRBV5-1 and J usage is TRBJ2-3, with a weak D call TRBD2 (5 bases). Trimming removed 0 bases at V and 2 bases at J, with 13 bases between. This CDR3 has 16 residues. The germline V gene has CDR1 SGHRS and CDR2 YFSETQ.

This clone showed up just a few times. The chain carries TRBV19 and TRBJ1-1; the D is unclear. CDR1 is LNHDA, CDR2 SQIVND, per germline (reference sequence). The germline V and J ends were trimmed by 5 bases and 5 bases, with 18 bases remaining between them. The CDR3 extends over 15 amino acids. The CDR3 reads CASSASGISGTEAFF. For the CDR3, the DNA is TGTGCCAGTAGTGCCTCCGGGATCTCTGGGACTGAAGCTTTCTTT.

The chain combines TRBV5-6 with TRBJ2-7; D gene uncertain. V lost 2 bases to trimming and J lost 2 bases, with 8 bases between them. Germline CDR1 SGHDT, CDR2 YYEEEE. The CDR3 spans 13 residues. The CDR3 nucleotides are TGTGCCAGCAGCTTCAGTCCCACCTACGAGCAGTACTTC. It specifies CASSFSPTYEQYF. Using reference TRBV5-6 and TRBJ2-7 for the parts outside the CDR3, the full variable domain is DAGVTQSPTHLIKTRGQQVTLRCSPKSGHDTVSWYQQALGQGPQFIFQYYEEEERQRGNFPDRFSGHQFPNYSSELNVNALLLGDSALYLCASSFSPTYEQYFGPGTRLTVT.

This sequence joins TRBV6-5 and TRBJ1-2, with 7 bases matching TRBD1. CDR3 length equals 14 residues. Germline CDR1 and CDR2: MNHEY and SVGAGI. V was pared by 6 bases and J by 0 bases, with 4 bases of the junction left unmatched. The CDR3 sequence: CASRTGQANYGYTF. CDR3 bases: TGTGCCAGCAGGACAGGGCAAGCTAACTATGGCTACACCTTC.

The rearrangement links TRBV5-1 to TRBJ2-7; D might be TRBD1 (6 bases). The CDR3 length is 13 residues. V was cut by 4 bases and J by 6 bases, with 14 bases left in between. The germline gives CDR1 SGHRS, CDR2 YFSETQ. The CDR3 loop is CASSLDWTAEQYF. In DNA, the CDR3 is TGCGCCAGCAGCCTGGATTGGACAGCCGAGCAGTACTTC.

V and J are TRBV5-1 and TRBJ2-7, with a weak D call TRBD1 (6 bases). Germline V gene data show CDR1 as SGHRS and CDR2 as YFSETQ. The V and J ends lost 0 bases and 3 bases respectively, with 25 bases between them. This CDR3 region has 19 residues. The CDR3 DNA reads as TGCGCCAGCAGCTTGGGCCGGGTCGGCTTGGATGGACAGATCTACGAGCAGTACTTC. It yields the protein CASSLGRVGLDGQIYEQYF.

V is TRBV28 and J is TRBJ1-1; 9 nucleotides agree with TRBD1. Per germline, CDR1 MDHEN and CDR2 SYDVKM. This CDR3 contains 13 residues. V dropped 5 bases and J dropped 4; count of bases not matched to a gene: 2. In DNA form, the CDR3 reads TGTGCCAGCAGTGAGACAGGGGGCACTGAAGCTTTCTTT. As protein: CASSETGGTEAFF.

This chain connects TRBV7-9 to TRBJ2-6, with 8 bases matching TRBD1. The length of the CDR3 is 14 residues. Per the germline V gene, CDR1 is SEHNR and CDR2 is FQNEAQ (reference sequence). V trimming: 7 bases; J trimming: 7 bases; junction bases outside the gene matches: 6. The CDR3 spells CASTQQGVANVLTF. CDR3 sequence (DNA): TGTGCCAGCACTCAACAGGGGGTAGCCAACGTCCTGACTTTC.

The gene calls are TRBV4-3 and TRBJ1-1; D is possibly TRBD1 (6 bases). Germline V gives CDR1 LGHNA, CDR2 YSLEER. V lost 0 bases and J lost 0, with 8 bases in between. The CDR3 has 15 residues. DNA for the CDR3: TGCGCCAGCAGCCAAGATCAGGGGATGAACACTGAAGCTTTCTTT. Translated: CASSQDQGMNTEAFF.

The genes are TRBV18 and TRBJ2-2; tentatively, D is TRBD1 (5 bases). Germline assignment: CDR1 KGHSH and CDR2 LQKENI. The CDR3 has 15 amino acids. The V end lost 3 bases, the J end lost 0 bases, and 8 bases lay between the germline ends. CDR3 DNA: TGTGCCAGCTCACCTGGGGCGGCGAACACCGGGGAGCTGTTTTTT. This gives the protein CASSPGAANTGELFF.

The CDR3 region is CASSPRTGGHEQFF. As DNA, the CDR3 is TGTGCCAGCTCACCAAGGACAGGGGGCCATGAGCAGTTCTTC. This chain uses TRBV18 with TRBJ2-1, with TRBD1 matching 11 bases. The germline CDR1 and CDR2 sequences are KGHSH and LQKENI. The CDR3 has 14 amino acids. J lost 8 bases, V lost 2 bases, and 2 bases had no gene match.

This chain links TRBV11-2 with TRBJ2-7; 11 nucleotides line up with TRBD2. Germline lookup yields CDR1 SGHAT and CDR2 FQNNGV. Losses at the gene ends were 9 bases for V and 4 bases for J; bases not matched to a gene: 8. The CDR3 totals 14 residues. The CDR3 nucleotides are TGTGCCAGTGGGGAGGGGACTAGCGGATACGAGCAGTACTTC. Translating it yields CASGEGTSGYEQYF.

The chain combines TRBV21-1 with TRBJ1-1; the D call TRBD1 from the table was never checked on the DNA. TRBV21-1 is described as a pseudogene. The CDR3 contains 15 residues. CDR3: CASSKGDRGPTEAFF. In nucleotides, the CDR3 is TGTGCCAGCAGCAAAGGGGACAGGGGGCCGACTGAAGCTTTCTTT.

This clone was seen just once. This chain links TRBV6-5 with TRBJ1-1; 10 bases are a match to TRBD1. Trimming cost V 2 bases and J 6 bases; bases outside gene matches: 6. The CDR3 has 15 residues. Germline lookup yields CDR1 MNHEY and CDR2 SVGAGI. In nucleotides, the CDR3 is TGTGCCAGCAGTTACAGGGGACAGGGGATCTCTGAAGCTTTCTTT. Translation: CASSYRGQGISEAFF.

The rearrangement links TRBV11-2 to TRBJ1-2; D unclear. Trimming took 5 bases from V and 0 from J, leaving 13 bases between them. This CDR3 comprises 15 residues. Germline loops: CDR1 SGHAT, CDR2 FQNNGV. The CDR3 DNA reads as TGTGCCAGCAGCGGGCGAAGGAACGCTAACTATGGCTACACCTTC. Translation: CASSGRRNANYGYTF.

The CDR3 loop reads CASSPDEGGRAGNEQFF. The CDR3 DNA follows: TGCGCCAGCAGCCCGGACGAGGGCGGGAGGGCCGGGAATGAGCAGTTCTTC. V gene TRBV5-1 combines with J gene TRBJ2-1; 9 nucleotides line up with TRBD2. Germline CDR1 reads SGHRS; CDR2 reads YFSETQ. This CDR3 has 17 residues. V trimming: 4 bases; J trimming: 7 bases; junction bases outside the gene matches: 15.

This chain uses TRBV25-1 with TRBJ1-6; 10 nucleotides align to TRBD1. The germline V gene has CDR1 MGHDK and CDR2 SYGVNS. Trimming cost V 6 bases and J 10 bases; bases outside gene matches: 3. The CDR3 sequence is 13 residues long. This CDR3 is CASSRDRGSPLHF. CDR3 nucleotides: TGTGCCAGCAGCCGGGACAGGGGCTCACCCCTCCACTTT.

This rearrangement joins TRBV5-8 to TRBJ2-7; TRBD2 matches 14 bases. The CDR3 length is 15 residues. CDR1 is SGHTS, CDR2 YDEGEE, per germline. After removal of 6 bases from V and 2 bases from J, the junction contained 4 bases not matched to a gene. CDR3 sequence (DNA): TGTGCCAGCACCCGGACTAGCGGGAGGACCTACGAGCAGTACTTC. This encodes CASTRTSGRTYEQYF.

The chain couples TRBV24-1 to TRBJ1-5, with 8 nucleotides matching TRBD1. Germline assignment: CDR1 KGHDR and CDR2 SFDVKD. This CDR3 comprises 19 residues. The V gene end was trimmed by 1 base and the J gene end by 5 bases; junction bases not matched to a gene: 15. CDR3 nucleotides: TGTGCCACCAGTGATTTAACCGGGACAGGAGTGTCGTATGATCAGCCCCAGCATTTT. Translation: CATSDLTGTGVSYDQPQHF.

The chain employs TRBV5-1 and TRBJ2-7; TRBD1 matches at 11 bases. The junction had 2 bases not matched to a gene; V was cut back by 0 bases and J by 6 bases. Germline V CDR1 and CDR2: SGHRS, YFSETQ. The CDR3 has 14 amino acids. The CDR3 sequence is CASSLEGTGGEQYF. The CDR3 bases are TGCGCCAGCAGCTTGGAAGGGACAGGGGGCGAGCAGTACTTC.